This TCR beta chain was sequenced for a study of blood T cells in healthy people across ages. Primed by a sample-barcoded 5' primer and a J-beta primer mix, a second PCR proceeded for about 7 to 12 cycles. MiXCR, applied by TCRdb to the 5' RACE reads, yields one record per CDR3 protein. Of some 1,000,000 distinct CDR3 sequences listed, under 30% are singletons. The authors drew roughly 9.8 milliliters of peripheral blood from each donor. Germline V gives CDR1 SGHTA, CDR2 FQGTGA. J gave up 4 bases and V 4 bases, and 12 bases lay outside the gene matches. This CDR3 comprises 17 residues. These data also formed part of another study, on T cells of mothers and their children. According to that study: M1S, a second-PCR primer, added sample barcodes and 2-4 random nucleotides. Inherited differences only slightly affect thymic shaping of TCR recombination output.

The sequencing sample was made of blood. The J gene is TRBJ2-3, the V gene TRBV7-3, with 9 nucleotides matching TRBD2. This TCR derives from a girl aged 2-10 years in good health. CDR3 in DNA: TGTGCCAGCAGCTCCCCCATTAGCGGGAGTTCGGCAGATACGCAGTATTTT. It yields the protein CASSSPISGSSADTQYF.